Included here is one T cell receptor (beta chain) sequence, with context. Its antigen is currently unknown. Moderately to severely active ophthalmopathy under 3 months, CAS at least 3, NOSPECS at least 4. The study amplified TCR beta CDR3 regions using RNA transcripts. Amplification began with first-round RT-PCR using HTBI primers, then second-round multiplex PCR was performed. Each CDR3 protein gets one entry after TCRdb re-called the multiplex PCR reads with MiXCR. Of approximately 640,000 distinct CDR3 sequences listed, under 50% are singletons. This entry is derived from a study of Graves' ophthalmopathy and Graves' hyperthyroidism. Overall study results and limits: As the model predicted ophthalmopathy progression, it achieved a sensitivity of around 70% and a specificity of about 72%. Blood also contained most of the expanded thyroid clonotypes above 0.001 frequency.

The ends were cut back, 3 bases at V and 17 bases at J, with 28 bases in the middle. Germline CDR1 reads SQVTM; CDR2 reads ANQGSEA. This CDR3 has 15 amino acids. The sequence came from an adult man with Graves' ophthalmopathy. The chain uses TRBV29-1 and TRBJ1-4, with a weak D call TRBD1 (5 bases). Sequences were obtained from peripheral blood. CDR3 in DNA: TGCAGCGTTGATCGGGGGAACGAGGGGAAACGGAACTGTTTTTTT. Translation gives CSVDRGNEGKRNCFF.